This paragraph reports one T cell receptor (beta chain). Vbeta (60) and Jbeta (13) primers were used in the PCR. TCRdb's copy holds only in-frame clones and misses some; the assay was immunoSEQ multiplex PCR. Of some 110,000 clones detected, less than 80% appear once; the ten largest clones hold 1.9%. V shed 4 bases, J shed 3 bases, and the junction held 2 bases outside the gene matches. This CDR3 is 13 amino acids long. Germline assignment: CDR1 SGHRS and CDR2 YFSETQ. This sample stems from a study of cytomegalovirus exposure and HLA in healthy donors. The clonotype originates from a middle-aged man in good health and CMV-seronegative. Sequenced: PBMCs. V gene TRBV5-1 combines with J gene TRBJ1-1; TRBD1 matches at 8 bases. CDR3 loop: CASSPGQDTEAFF. The CDR3 coding sequence is TGCGCCAGCAGCCCGGGACAGGACACTGAAGCTTTCTTT.